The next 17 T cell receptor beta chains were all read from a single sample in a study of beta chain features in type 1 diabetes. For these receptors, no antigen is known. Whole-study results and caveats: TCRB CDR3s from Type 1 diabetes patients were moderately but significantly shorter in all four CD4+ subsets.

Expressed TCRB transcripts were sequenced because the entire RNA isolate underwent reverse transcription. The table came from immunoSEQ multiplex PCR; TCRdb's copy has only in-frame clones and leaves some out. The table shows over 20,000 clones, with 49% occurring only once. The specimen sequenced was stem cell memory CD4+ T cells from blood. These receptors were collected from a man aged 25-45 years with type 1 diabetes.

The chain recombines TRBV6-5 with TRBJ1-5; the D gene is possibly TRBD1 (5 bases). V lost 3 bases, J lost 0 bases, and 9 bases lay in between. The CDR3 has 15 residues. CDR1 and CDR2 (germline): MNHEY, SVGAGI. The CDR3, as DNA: TGTGCCAGCAGTTATGCCCAGGGTAGCAATCAGCCCCAGCATTTT. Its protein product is CASSYAQGSNQPQHF.

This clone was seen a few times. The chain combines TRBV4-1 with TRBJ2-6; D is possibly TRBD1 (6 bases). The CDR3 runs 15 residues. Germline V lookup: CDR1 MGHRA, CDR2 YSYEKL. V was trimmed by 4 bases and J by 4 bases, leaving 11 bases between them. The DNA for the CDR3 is TGCGCCAGCAGCCCCGACAGGCTGGGGGCCAACGTCCTGACTTTC. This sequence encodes CASSPDRLGANVLTF.

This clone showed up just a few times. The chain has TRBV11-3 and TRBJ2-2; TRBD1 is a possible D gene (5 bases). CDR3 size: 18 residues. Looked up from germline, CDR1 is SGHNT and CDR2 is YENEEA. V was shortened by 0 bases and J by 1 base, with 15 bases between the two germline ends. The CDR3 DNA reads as TGTGCCAGCAGCTTAGACGCTGTACGGACACAGAACACCGGGGAGCTGTTTTTT. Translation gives CASSLDAVRTQNTGELFF.

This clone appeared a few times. The CDR3 sequence is CASSRTSGGYSNQETQYF. The CDR3 DNA is TGTGCCAGCAGTCGAACTAGCGGAGGGTACAGTAACCAAGAGACCCAGTACTTC. The chain links TRBV27 to TRBJ2-5, with 8 bases aligning to TRBD2. CDR1 is MNHEY, CDR2 SMNVEV, per germline (reference sequence). Unmatched junction bases numbered 14, after V lost 5 bases and J lost 0 bases. CDR3 length: 18 amino acids.

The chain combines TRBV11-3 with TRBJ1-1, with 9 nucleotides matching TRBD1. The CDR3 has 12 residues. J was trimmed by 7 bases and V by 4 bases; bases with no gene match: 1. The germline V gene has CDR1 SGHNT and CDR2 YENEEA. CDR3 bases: TGTGCCAGCAGCTCGGACAGGGGTGAAGCTTTCTTT. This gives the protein CASSSDRGEAFF.

The CDR3 loop reads CASSAPGQPQANYGYTF. The CDR3 DNA follows: TGTGCCAGTAGTGCGCCGGGACAGCCACAAGCTAACTATGGCTACACCTTC. The rearrangement uses TRBV19 and TRBJ1-2, with 7 nucleotides matching TRBD1. With 5 bases clipped from V and 0 bases from J, the junction kept 12 bases outside the gene matches. Germline CDR1 and CDR2: LNHDA and SQIVND (reference sequence). This CDR3 comprises 17 residues.

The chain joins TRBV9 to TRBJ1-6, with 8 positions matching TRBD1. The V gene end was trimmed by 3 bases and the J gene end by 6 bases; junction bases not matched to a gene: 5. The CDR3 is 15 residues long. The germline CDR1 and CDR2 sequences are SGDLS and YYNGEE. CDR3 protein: CASSAGQGGNSPLHF. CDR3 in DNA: TGTGCCAGCAGCGCAGGACAGGGTGGTAATTCACCCCTCCACTTT.

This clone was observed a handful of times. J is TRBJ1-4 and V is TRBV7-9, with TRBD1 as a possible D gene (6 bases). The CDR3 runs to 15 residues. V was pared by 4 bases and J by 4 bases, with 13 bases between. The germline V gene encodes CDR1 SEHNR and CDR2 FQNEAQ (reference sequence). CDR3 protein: CASSSWDNGNEKLFF. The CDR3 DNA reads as TGTGCCAGCAGCTCGTGGGACAATGGTAATGAAAAACTGTTTTTT. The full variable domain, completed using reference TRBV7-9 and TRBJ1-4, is DTGVSQNPRHKITKRGQNVTFRCDPISEHNRLYWYRQTLGQGPEFLTYFQNEAQLEKSRLLSDRFSAERPKGSFSTLEIQRTEQGDSAMYLCASSSWDNGNEKLFFGSGTQLSVL.

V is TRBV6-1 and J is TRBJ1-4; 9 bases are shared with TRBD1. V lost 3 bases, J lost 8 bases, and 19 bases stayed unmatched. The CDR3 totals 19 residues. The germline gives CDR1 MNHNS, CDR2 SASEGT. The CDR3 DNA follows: TGTGCCAGCAGTGACCCGGTCGGGACAGGGTTGGTAAAGTGGGAAAAACTGTTTTTT. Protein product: CASSDPVGTGLVKWEKLFF.

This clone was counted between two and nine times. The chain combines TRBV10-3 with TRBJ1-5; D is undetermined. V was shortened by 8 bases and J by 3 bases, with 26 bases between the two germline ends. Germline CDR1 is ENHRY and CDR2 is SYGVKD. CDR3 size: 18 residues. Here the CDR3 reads CAIDIPVRRSPHNQPQHF. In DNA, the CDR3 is TGTGCCATCGATATCCCAGTCCGGAGGAGTCCCCACAATCAGCCCCAGCATTTT.

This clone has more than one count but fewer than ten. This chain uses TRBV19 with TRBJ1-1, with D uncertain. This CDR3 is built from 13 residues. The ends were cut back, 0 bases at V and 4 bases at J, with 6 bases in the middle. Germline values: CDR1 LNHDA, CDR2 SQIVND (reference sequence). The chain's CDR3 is CASSIEAVTEAFF. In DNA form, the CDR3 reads TGTGCCAGTAGTATAGAGGCGGTCACTGAAGCTTTCTTT.

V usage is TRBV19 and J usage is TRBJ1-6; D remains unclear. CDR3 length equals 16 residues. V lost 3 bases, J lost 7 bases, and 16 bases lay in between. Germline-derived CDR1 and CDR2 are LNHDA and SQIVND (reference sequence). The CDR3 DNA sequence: TGTGCCAGTAGTATGACCCCCTTGGGCAGAAATTCACCCCTCCACTTT. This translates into CASSMTPLGRNSPLHF.

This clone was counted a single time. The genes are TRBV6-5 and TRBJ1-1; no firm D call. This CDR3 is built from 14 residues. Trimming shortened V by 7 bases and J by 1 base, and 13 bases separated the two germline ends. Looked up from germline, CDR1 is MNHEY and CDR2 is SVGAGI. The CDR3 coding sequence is TGTGCCAGCACCGCACGGGGATCGAACACTGAAGCTTTCTTT. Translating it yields CASTARGSNTEAFF.

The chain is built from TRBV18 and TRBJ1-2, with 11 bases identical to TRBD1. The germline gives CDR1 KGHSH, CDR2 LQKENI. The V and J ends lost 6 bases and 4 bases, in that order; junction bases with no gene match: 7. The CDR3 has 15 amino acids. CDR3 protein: CASSPGQGASYGYTF. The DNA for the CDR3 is TGTGCCAGCTCCCCTGGACAGGGGGCGAGCTATGGCTACACCTTC.

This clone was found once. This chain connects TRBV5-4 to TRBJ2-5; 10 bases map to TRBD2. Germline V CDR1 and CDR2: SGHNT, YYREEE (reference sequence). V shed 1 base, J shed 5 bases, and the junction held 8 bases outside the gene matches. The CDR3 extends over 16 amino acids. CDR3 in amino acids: CASSLTSGRARETQYF. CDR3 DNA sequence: TGTGCCAGCAGCTTGACGAGCGGGAGGGCCAGGGAGACCCAGTACTTC. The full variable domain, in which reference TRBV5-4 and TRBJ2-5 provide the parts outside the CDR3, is ETGVTQSPTHLIKTRGQQVTLRCSSQSGHNTVSWYQQALGQGPQFIFQYYREEENGRGNFPPRFSGLQFPNYSSELNVNALELDDSALYLCASSLTSGRARETQYFGPGTRLLVL.

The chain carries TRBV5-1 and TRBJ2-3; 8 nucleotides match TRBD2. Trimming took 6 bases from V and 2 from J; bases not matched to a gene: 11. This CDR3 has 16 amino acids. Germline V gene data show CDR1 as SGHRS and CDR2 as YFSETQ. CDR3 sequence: CASKKDIGGVTDTQYF. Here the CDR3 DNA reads TGCGCCAGCAAGAAAGATATCGGGGGGGTCACAGATACGCAGTATTTT. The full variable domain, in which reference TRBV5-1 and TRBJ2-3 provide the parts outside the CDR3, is KAGVTQTPRYLIKTRGQQVTLSCSPISGHRSVSWYQQTPGQGLQFLFEYFSETQRNKGNFPGRFSGRQFSNSRSEMNVSTLELGDSALYLCASKKDIGGVTDTQYFGPGTRLTVL.

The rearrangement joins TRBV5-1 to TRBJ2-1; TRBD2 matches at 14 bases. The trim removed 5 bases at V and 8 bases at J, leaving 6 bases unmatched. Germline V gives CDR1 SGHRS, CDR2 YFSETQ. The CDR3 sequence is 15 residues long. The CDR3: CASSSGTSGSDEQFF. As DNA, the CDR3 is TGCGCCAGCAGTTCCGGGACTAGCGGGAGTGATGAGCAGTTCTTC.